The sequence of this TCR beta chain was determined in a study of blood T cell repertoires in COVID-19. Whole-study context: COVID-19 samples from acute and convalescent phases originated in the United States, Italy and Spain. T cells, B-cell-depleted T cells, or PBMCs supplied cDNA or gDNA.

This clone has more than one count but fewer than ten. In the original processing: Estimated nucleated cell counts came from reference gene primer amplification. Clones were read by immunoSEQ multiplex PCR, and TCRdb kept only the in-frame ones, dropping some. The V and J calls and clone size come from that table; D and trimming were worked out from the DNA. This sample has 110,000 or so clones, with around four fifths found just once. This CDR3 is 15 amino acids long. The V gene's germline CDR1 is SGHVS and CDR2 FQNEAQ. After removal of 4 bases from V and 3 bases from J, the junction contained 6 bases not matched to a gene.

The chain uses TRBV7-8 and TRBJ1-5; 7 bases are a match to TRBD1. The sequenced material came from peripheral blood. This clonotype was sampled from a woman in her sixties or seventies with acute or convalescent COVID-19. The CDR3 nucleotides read TGTGCCAGCAGCTCTGTAGGGACAGTCAATCAGCCCCAGCATTTT. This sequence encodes CASSSVGTVNQPQHF.